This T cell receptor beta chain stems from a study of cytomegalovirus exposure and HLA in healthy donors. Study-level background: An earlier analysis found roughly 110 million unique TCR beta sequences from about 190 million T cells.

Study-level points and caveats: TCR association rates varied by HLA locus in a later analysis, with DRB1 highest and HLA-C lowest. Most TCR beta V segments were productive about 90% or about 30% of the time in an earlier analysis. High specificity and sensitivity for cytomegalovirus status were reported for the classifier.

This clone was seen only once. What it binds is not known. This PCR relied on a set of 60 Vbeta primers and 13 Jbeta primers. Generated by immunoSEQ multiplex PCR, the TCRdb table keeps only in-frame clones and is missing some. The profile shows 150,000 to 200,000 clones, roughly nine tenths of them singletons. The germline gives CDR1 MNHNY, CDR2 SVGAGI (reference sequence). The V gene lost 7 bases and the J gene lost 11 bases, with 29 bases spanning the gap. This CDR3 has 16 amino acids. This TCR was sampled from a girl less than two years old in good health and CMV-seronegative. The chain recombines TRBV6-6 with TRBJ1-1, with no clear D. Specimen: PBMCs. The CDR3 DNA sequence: TGTGCCAGCATGAGTGCGGACTTAAAGGAGCGCGGGGAGGCTTTCTTT. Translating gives CASMSADLKERGEAFF.